Below, 18 T cell receptor beta chains from the same sample are listed, as sequenced in a study of shared clonotypes between healthy human individuals. Assay used: immunoSEQ multiplex PCR; TCRdb lists only in-frame clones, some missing. The profile shows 2,500,000 or so clones, around 90% of them singletons. Sample: naive CD4+ T cells from PBMCs. The subset: CD45RA+ positively selected. Every receptor here comes from a man aged 18-30 years in good health. Some clones in this sample may be carry-over from other donors' samples.

The V call is TRBV5-5, the J call TRBJ2-7; 12 bases fit TRBD2. V dropped 0 bases and J dropped 4; count of bases not matched to a gene: 5. This CDR3 region has 16 residues. Germline V gives CDR1 SGHKS, CDR2 YYEKEE (reference sequence). The CDR3 loop is CASSLGLAGVWYEQYF. Written as DNA, the CDR3 is TGTGCCAGCAGCTTGGGACTAGCGGGAGTGTGGTACGAGCAGTACTTC.

The chain couples TRBV5-1 to TRBJ2-1; perhaps TRBD2 as D (5 bases). This CDR3 comprises 17 residues. The V gene's germline CDR1 is SGHRS and CDR2 YFSETQ. V was clipped by 0 bases and J by 1 base, with 14 bases between them. In nucleotides, the CDR3 is TGCGCCAGCAGCTTGGGCCGGGATACCCCTTCCTACAATGAGCAGTTCTTC. Protein sequence: CASSLGRDTPSYNEQFF.

The count of this clone is one. The chain uses TRBV18 and TRBJ2-1; D ambiguous. V was shortened by 1 base and J by 15 bases, with 10 bases between the two germline ends. The CDR3 length is 11 residues. Looked up from germline, CDR1 is KGHSH and CDR2 is LQKENI. DNA of the CDR3: TGTGCCAGCTCACCACAGGGTAGGGCGTTCTTC. The encoded protein is CASSPQGRAFF.

The V and J genes are TRBV5-1 and TRBJ2-5; D call uncertain. Trimming removed 5 bases from V and 0 bases from J, with 11 bases in between. Germline V gene lookup returns CDR1 SGHRS and CDR2 YFSETQ. The CDR3 consists of 14 residues. The CDR3 region is CASSFRSYQETQYF. In nucleotides, the CDR3 is TGCGCCAGCAGTTTCAGGTCCTACCAAGAGACCCAGTACTTC. The full variable domain, completed using reference TRBV5-1 and TRBJ2-5, is KAGVTQTPRYLIKTRGQQVTLSCSPISGHRSVSWYQQTPGQGLQFLFEYFSETQRNKGNFPGRFSGRQFSNSRSEMNVSTLELGDSALYLCASSFRSYQETQYFGPGTRLLVL.

Comment on this clone: This sample also contains other DNA sequences that code for the same CDR3. The rearrangement uses TRBV11-3 and TRBJ2-2; D uncertain. Germline CDR1 reads SGHNT; CDR2 reads YENEEA. The germline V and J ends were trimmed by 2 bases and 6 bases, with 4 bases remaining between them. The CDR3 length is 12 residues. In nucleotides, the CDR3 is TGTGCCAGCAGCTTAATCCCCGGGGAGCTGTTTTTT. Protein: CASSLIPGELFF.

This clone was found once. The CDR3 sequence: CASSLGQFHQPQHF. The CDR3 DNA follows: TGTGCCAGCAGTTTAGGGCAGTTTCATCAGCCCCAGCATTTT. The chain employs TRBV28 and TRBJ1-5; no clear D gene. In germline, CDR1 is MDHEN, CDR2 SYDVKM. There are 14 residues in the CDR3. Trimming shortened V by 2 bases and J by 5 bases, and 10 bases separated the two germline ends.

DNA of the CDR3: TGCGCCAGCAGCTTGCCATTTCAGGCCAGCACAGATACGCAGTATTTT. Amino acid sequence: CASSLPFQASTDTQYF. The genes are TRBV5-1 and TRBJ2-3; D uncertain. The V gene's germline CDR1 is SGHRS and CDR2 YFSETQ. The length of the CDR3 is 16 residues. V lost 1 base and J 0 bases, leaving 12 bases between the germline ends.

The chain links TRBV12-5 to TRBJ1-2; the D gene is possibly TRBD1 (5 bases). Germline V gene sequence: CDR1 LGHNT, CDR2 FRNRAP. CDR3 length equals 13 residues. Trimming shortened V by 5 bases and J by 1 base, and 8 bases separated the two germline ends. Here the CDR3 DNA reads TGTGCTAGTGGTGCGGGACTTAACTATGGCTACACCTTC. Amino acids: CASGAGLNYGYTF.

This chain joins TRBV27 and TRBJ2-1; weak D call: TRBD2 (5 bases). The V and J ends lost 8 bases and 9 bases respectively, with 14 bases between them. The germline V gene has CDR1 MNHEY and CDR2 SMNVEV (reference sequence). The CDR3 totals 12 residues. CDR3 sequence: CASGLQNGEQFF. The CDR3 DNA reads TGTGCCAGCGGACTCCAAAACGGTGAGCAGTTCTTC.

This chain links TRBV5-1 with TRBJ2-1; D assignment may be TRBD1 or TRBD2 (6 bases each). Trimming removed 7 bases at V and 6 bases at J, with 17 bases between. This CDR3 is 14 amino acids long. Germline values: CDR1 SGHRS, CDR2 YFSETQ. This chain's CDR3 is CASYSNWGANEQFF. The CDR3 DNA is TGCGCCAGCTATTCTAATTGGGGGGCCAATGAGCAGTTCTTC.

A remark on this clone: Different DNA sequences within this sample yield the same CDR3. J is TRBJ2-7 and V is TRBV28; the match to TRBD1 covers 7 bases. The trim removed 3 bases at V and 3 bases at J, leaving 2 bases unmatched. Germline loops: CDR1 MDHEN, CDR2 SYDVKM. The CDR3 covers 13 residues. The DNA for the CDR3 is TGTGCCAGCAGTTTGAGACAGGGCTACGAGCAGTACTTC. Translation: CASSLRQGYEQYF.

The chain recombines TRBV7-2 with TRBJ2-7, with TRBD1 identical over 7 bases. Trimming removed 0 bases from V and 4 bases from J; junction bases left unmatched: 15. Germline V gene data show CDR1 as SGHTA and CDR2 as FQGNSA. This CDR3 comprises 18 residues. CDR3 sequence: CASSLARQGWGLRYEQYF. The CDR3 bases are TGTGCCAGCAGCTTAGCCAGACAGGGCTGGGGATTAAGATACGAGCAGTACTTC.

The chain is built from TRBV5-4 and TRBJ1-4; 7 nucleotides match TRBD1. The CDR3 covers 15 residues. Trimming at V came to 4 bases and at J to 4 bases, leaving 7 bases not matched to a gene. Germline V gene lookup returns CDR1 SGHNT and CDR2 YYREEE (reference sequence). This chain's CDR3 is CASSVQGDYNEKLFF. The CDR3 DNA reads TGTGCCAGCAGCGTTCAGGGGGACTATAATGAAAAACTGTTTTTT.

The chain joins TRBV5-5 to TRBJ2-7, with 11 bases lining up with TRBD2. This CDR3 region has 14 residues. J gave up 6 bases and V 4 bases, and 6 bases lay outside the gene matches. The germline gives CDR1 SGHKS, CDR2 YYEKEE (reference sequence). The chain's CDR3 is CASSQILAGAEQYF. The CDR3 DNA follows: TGTGCCAGCAGCCAAATACTAGCGGGAGCCGAGCAGTACTTC.

For the CDR3, the DNA is TGCGCCAGCAGCCAAGATGTCCCCGGAGGGGGCCGCACCGGGGAGCTGTTTTTT. Amino acid sequence: CASSQDVPGGGRTGELFF. The chain uses TRBV4-3 and TRBJ2-2; TRBD1 is a possible D gene (7 bases). V lost 0 bases, J lost 4 bases, and 18 bases lay in between. The CDR3 totals 18 residues. CDR1 LGHNA and CDR2 YSLEER come from the germline V gene.

The CDR3 protein is CASSLAVGDYHEQYF. The CDR3 nucleotides are TGCGCCAGCAGCTTGGCCGTGGGAGATTACCACGAGCAGTACTTC. The rearrangement uses TRBV5-1 and TRBJ2-7, with D possibly being TRBD2 (5 bases). Trimming took 0 bases from V and 5 from J, leaving 15 bases between them. Germline V gene lookup returns CDR1 SGHRS and CDR2 YFSETQ. This CDR3 has 15 amino acids.

The chain couples TRBV6-6 to TRBJ2-7; 9 bases are a match to TRBD1. Germline CDR1 reads MNHNY; CDR2 reads SVGAGI (reference sequence). With 6 bases clipped from V and 5 bases from J, the junction kept 8 bases outside the gene matches. The CDR3 length is 14 residues. CDR3 loop: CASSGTGRIDEQYF. The CDR3 DNA sequence: TGTGCCAGCAGCGGGACAGGGCGGATAGACGAGCAGTACTTC.

The genes are TRBV15 and TRBJ2-4; 7 nucleotides line up with TRBD1. The junction had 11 bases not matched to a gene; V was cut back by 0 bases and J by 6 bases. CDR1 is LNHNV and CDR2 is YYDKDF in the germline V gene (reference sequence). This CDR3 spans 17 amino acids. In DNA form, the CDR3 reads TGTGCCACCAGCAGAGAAGAGACAGGGCGTGGTGGAAACATTCAGTACTTC. Translating gives CATSREETGRGGNIQYF.